These T cell receptor beta chains were read from a single sample in a study of post-analysis software for immune sequencing data. TCRdb reprocessed the PCR reads via MiXCR and lists one record per CDR3 protein. Seen here are about 500,000 distinct CDR3 sequences, around 40% observed once, and the top ten hold 12%. The sample consisted of blood. The receptors shown here come from a girl between 5 and 17 years old with multiple sclerosis. Both conserved end residues are part of each CDR3. The D gene is left open where the match is weak. The listing skips clone size in some rows; elsewhere it reads once, few, many or a size class.

D | J | size | V | length | DNA | CDR3
TRBD2 | TRBJ2-1 | NA | TRBV6-4 | 14 | TGTGCCAGCAGTGACTCCGGGACTAGCAATGAGCAGTTCTTC | CASSDSGTSNEQFF
NA | TRBJ2-7 | NA | TRBV7-3 | 13 | TGTGCCAGCAGCTTAAACCCCCTAGGGGAGCAGTACTTC | CASSLNPLGEQYF
NA | TRBJ2-7 | NA | TRBV6-6 | 14 | TGTGCCAACAGTTTAAGGGGCAAGCCAATGGAGCAGTACTTC | CANSLRGKPMEQYF
NA | TRBJ2-7 | few | TRBV12-3/TRBV12-4 | 14 | TGTGCCAGCAGCCGGCCGACGGATACCTACGAGCAGTACTTC | CASSRPTDTYEQYF
TRBD2 | TRBJ2-3 | NA | TRBV7-2 | 14 | TGTGCCAGCAGCTCCCCCCCGGGGGGAGATACGCAGTATTTT | CASSSPPGGDTQYF
NA | TRBJ2-7 | few | TRBV4-1 | 15 | TGCGCCAGCAGCCTAATCAGAGGGCCCAACTACGAGCAGTACTTC | CASSLIRGPNYEQYF
NA | TRBJ1-2 | NA | TRBV3-1 | 15 | TGTGCCAGCACCCACCAAGTCGGGGGTGGGCGAGGCTACACCTTC | CASTHQVGGGRGYTF
NA | TRBJ1-5 | NA | TRBV7-2 | 16 | TGTGCCAGCAGCTCGTCACAGACGGGGGCTGGGCAGCCCCAGCATTTT | CASSSSQTGAGQPQHF
TRBD2 | TRBJ2-7 | NA | TRBV20-1 | 15 | TGCAGTGCTGGGGGTAGCGGGGGATACTCCTACGAGCAGTACTTC | CSAGGSGGYSYEQYF
NA | TRBJ2-1 | few | TRBV20-1 | 15 | TGCAGTGCTAGAGCTCTAGCCCCTTTTACAAATGAGCAGTTCTTC | CSARALAPFTNEQFF
TRBD2 | TRBJ2-1 | NA | TRBV24-1 | 17 | TGTGCCACCAGTGATCACGGGACTAGCGGGAGACTCAATGAGCAGTTCTTC | CATSDHGTSGRLNEQFF
TRBD2 | TRBJ2-1 | NA | TRBV6-5 | 16 | TGTGCCAGCAGTTACTCGTGGACTAGCGGGAGTAATGAGCAGTTCTTC | CASSYSWTSGSNEQFF
NA | TRBJ2-1 | few | TRBV4-1 | 12 | TGCGCCAGCAGCCAAGATGAGAATGAGCAGTTCTTC | CASSQDENEQFF
NA | TRBJ2-1 | NA | TRBV28 | 16 | TGTGCCAGCAGACAAAAATACCAGGGTTGGTTGGATGAGCAGTTCTTC | CASRQKYQGWLDEQFF
NA | TRBJ2-1 | NA | TRBV20-1 | 14 | TGCAGTGCTAATCCGCGGAGGCCGGTCGGGAAGCAGTTCTTC | CSANPRRPVGKQFF
NA | TRBJ1-4 | few | TRBV5-6 | 15 | TGTGCCAGCAGCGACCCCGGAACAATGGATGAAAAACTGTTTTTT | CASSDPGTMDEKLFF
TRBD2 | TRBJ2-5 | NA | TRBV20-1 | 14 | TGCAGTGCTAGTGATCGGGAGGGCCCAGAGACCCAGTACTTC | CSASDREGPETQYF
NA | TRBJ2-3 | NA | TRBV6-5 | 15 | TGTGCCAGCAGCCTATCGGTCCATGGCACAGATACGCAGTATTTT | CASSLSVHGTDTQYF
TRBD2 | TRBJ2-3 | NA | TRBV7-9 | 16 | TGTGCCAGCAGCGGCCCTCGGGGGGGAAGCACAGATACGCAGTATTTT | CASSGPRGGSTDTQYF
NA | TRBJ2-1 | few | TRBV21-1 | 15 | TGTGCCAGCAGCAAACGAGGGGGGACTGAAGAGACCCAGTTCTTC | CASSKRGGTEETQFF
TRBD1 | TRBJ2-7 | few | TRBV12-3/TRBV12-4 | 15 | TGTGCCAGCAGTTTTAAGACAGGGGGCGACTACGAGCAGTACTTC | CASSFKTGGDYEQYF
NA | TRBJ2-7 | NA | TRBV27 | 16 | TGTGCCAGCAGGAGGTTGGCGGTGGGTTCTGTGGACGAGCAGTACTTC | CASRRLAVGSVDEQYF
NA | TRBJ2-7 | many | TRBV15 | 13 | TGTGCCACCAGCAGAGATAGGGGATACGAGCAGTACTTC | CATSRDRGYEQYF
NA | TRBJ2-3 | once | TRBV7-3 | 15 | TGTGCCAGCAGCCTTAGGGGGTCGGCCACAGGTACGCAGTATTTT | CASSLRGSATGTQYF
TRBD1 | TRBJ2-7 | NA | TRBV30 | 14 | TGTGCCTGGAGCCCGGGACAGACCTCCTACGAGCAGTACTTC | CAWSPGQTSYEQYF
TRBD1 | TRBJ1-1 | few | TRBV5-1 | 15 | TGCGCCAGCAGGGCCGGGACAGGGCTGAACACTGAAGCTTTCTTT | CASRAGTGLNTEAFF
NA | TRBJ2-3 | NA | TRBV29-1 | 12 | TGCAGCGTCGTTAGGGGGGCAGATACGCAGTATTTT | CSVVRGADTQYF
TRBD2 | TRBJ2-5 | NA | TRBV4-2 | 17 | TGTGCCAGCAGCCAAGATCTTACTAGCGGGACTAAGGAGACCCAGTACTTC | CASSQDLTSGTKETQYF
TRBD1 | TRBJ2-7 | few | TRBV5-1 | 14 | TGCGCCAGCAGCCCCGGGACAGCGGACTACGAGCAGTACTTC | CASSPGTADYEQYF
TRBD2 | TRBJ2-4 | NA | TRBV20-1 | 14 | TGCAGTGCTAGGGTCTCTAGCGGGACCACTTCAGGGTACTTC | CSARVSSGTTSGYF
NA | TRBJ2-3 | NA | TRBV3-1 | 15 | TGTGCCAGCAGCCAAGGCCCCCCGGGTATAGATACGCAGTATTTT | CASSQGPPGIDTQYF
NA | TRBJ2-2 | NA | TRBV10-3 | 18 | TGTGCCATCAGTGAGTCGCGTGGAGGACGTAGAATCTCCGGGGAGCTGTTTTTT | CAISESRGGRRISGELFF
TRBD2 | TRBJ2-7 | NA | TRBV7-3 | 13 | TGTGCCAGCAGCTTCGCGGGAGAGTACGAGCAGTACTTC | CASSFAGEYEQYF
TRBD1 | TRBJ1-1 | NA | TRBV7-9 | 16 | TGTGCCAGCAGCTTGGGACAGGGGAGTTTTAACACTGAAGCTTTCTTT | CASSLGQGSFNTEAFF
TRBD2 | TRBJ2-5 | NA | TRBV6-6 | 16 | TGTGCCAGCAGTTACTCCGCGGCGGGAGGGGGAGAGACCCAGTACTTC | CASSYSAAGGGETQYF
NA | TRBJ2-5 | few | TRBV29-1 | 13 | TGCAGCATCGGCGCTCAGACTGAAGGGACCCAGTACTTC | CSIGAQTEGTQYF
NA | TRBJ1-4 | NA | TRBV27 | 14 | TGTGCCAGCAGTTTACGGAGGATCGGTGAAAAACTGTTTTTT | CASSLRRIGEKLFF
NA | TRBJ1-6 | few | TRBV5-1 | 19 | TGCGCCAGCAGCTTGGGGTGGAGGGACTCCAGCTCCTATAATTCACCCCCCCACTTT | CASSLGWRDSSSYNSPPHF
NA | TRBJ2-3 | NA | TRBV20-1 | 15 | TGCAGTGCTTCTCGGACAGGCGGGGTCACAGATACGCAGTATTTT | CSASRTGGVTDTQYF
TRBD2 | TRBJ2-7 | few | TRBV12-3/TRBV12-4 | 13 | TGTGCCAGCACGGCGGGGGATCTCTACGAGCAGTACTTC | CASTAGDLYEQYF
NA | TRBJ2-1 | NA | TRBV20-1 | 15 | TGCAGTGCTAGAACTAGCTCAAGCTCCTACAATGAGCAGTTCTTC | CSARTSSSSYNEQFF
NA | TRBJ2-5 | few | TRBV6-5 | 13 | TGTGCCAGCAATGGACAGAACCAAGAGACCCAGTACTTC | CASNGQNQETQYF
TRBD2 | TRBJ2-5 | few | TRBV9 | 14 | TGTGCCAGCAGCGCCGGGACTAGCCAAGAGACCCAGTACTTC | CASSAGTSQETQYF
NA | TRBJ2-7 | few | TRBV4-1 | 15 | TGCGCCAGCAGCCAAGAGTCAGCACCGACCTACGAGCAGTACTTC | CASSQESAPTYEQYF
NA | TRBJ1-1 | few | TRBV29-1 | 13 | TGCAGCATCCTGCGACAGGCGAACACTGAAGCTTTCTTT | CSILRQANTEAFF
NA | TRBJ2-5 | NA | TRBV21-1 | 15 | TGTGCCAGCCCCTCGAGGAGCCATTCCCAAGAGACCCAGTACTTC | CASPSRSHSQETQYF
NA | TRBJ2-1 | few | TRBV20-1 | 13 | TGCAGTGCTCAGGGGGGAGTTGTGAATGAGCAGTTCTTC | CSAQGGVVNEQFF
NA | TRBJ2-3 | few | TRBV7-7 | 13 | TGTGCTAGCAGCTTAGGGGGACTCGACACGCAGTATTTT | CASSLGGLDTQYF
TRBD1 | TRBJ1-2 | NA | TRBV5-1 | 15 | TGCGCCAGCAGCTATGCAGGGGGGAGCTCCTACGGCTACACCTTC | CASSYAGGSSYGYTF
NA | TRBJ2-3 | NA | TRBV28 | 15 | TGTGCCAGCAGTCCCAATCCCATACCCACAGATACGCAGTATTTT | CASSPNPIPTDTQYF
TRBD1 | TRBJ1-2 | NA | TRBV7-9 | 14 | TGTGCCAGCAACAAAGGACAGGGCCCCGATGGCTACACCTTC | CASNKGQGPDGYTF
NA | TRBJ2-3 | NA | TRBV7-9 | 15 | TGTGCCAGCAGCTTAAGGACCACCATTTCAGATACGCAGTATTTT | CASSLRTTISDTQYF